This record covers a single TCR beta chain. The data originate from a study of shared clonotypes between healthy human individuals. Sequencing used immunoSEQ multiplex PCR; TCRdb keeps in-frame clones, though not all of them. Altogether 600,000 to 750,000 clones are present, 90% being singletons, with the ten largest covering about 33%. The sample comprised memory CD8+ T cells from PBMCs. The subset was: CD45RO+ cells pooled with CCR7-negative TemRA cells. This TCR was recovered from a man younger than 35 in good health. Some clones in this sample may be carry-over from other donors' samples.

The CDR3 sequence is CASSLTAKETQYF. The DNA for the CDR3 is TGTGCCAGCAGTTTAACCGCTAAAGAGACCCAGTACTTC. The chain couples TRBV27 to TRBJ2-5; D is unresolved. Trimming left V 2 bases short and J 3 bases short, with 7 bases between. Germline V CDR1 and CDR2: MNHEY, SMNVEV (reference sequence). The CDR3 has 13 residues.